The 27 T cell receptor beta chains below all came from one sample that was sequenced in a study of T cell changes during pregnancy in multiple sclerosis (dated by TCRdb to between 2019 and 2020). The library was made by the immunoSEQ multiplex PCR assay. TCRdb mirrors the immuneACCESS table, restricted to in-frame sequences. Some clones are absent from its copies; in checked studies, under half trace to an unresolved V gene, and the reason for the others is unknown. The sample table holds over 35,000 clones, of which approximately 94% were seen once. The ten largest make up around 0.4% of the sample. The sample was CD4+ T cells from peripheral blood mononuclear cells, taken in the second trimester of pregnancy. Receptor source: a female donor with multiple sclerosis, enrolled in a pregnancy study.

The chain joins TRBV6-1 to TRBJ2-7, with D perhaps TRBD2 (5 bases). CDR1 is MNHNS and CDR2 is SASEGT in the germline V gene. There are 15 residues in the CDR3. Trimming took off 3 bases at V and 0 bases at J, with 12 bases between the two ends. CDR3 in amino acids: CASSESGISSYEQYF. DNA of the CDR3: TGTGCCAGCAGTGAGTCGGGGATTAGCTCCTACGAGCAGTACTTC.

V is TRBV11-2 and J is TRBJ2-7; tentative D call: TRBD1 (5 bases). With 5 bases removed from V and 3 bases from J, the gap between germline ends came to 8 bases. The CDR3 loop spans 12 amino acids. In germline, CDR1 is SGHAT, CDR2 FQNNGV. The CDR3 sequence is CASSPQGYEQYF. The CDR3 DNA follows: TGTGCCAGCAGCCCCCAGGGCTACGAGCAGTACTTC.

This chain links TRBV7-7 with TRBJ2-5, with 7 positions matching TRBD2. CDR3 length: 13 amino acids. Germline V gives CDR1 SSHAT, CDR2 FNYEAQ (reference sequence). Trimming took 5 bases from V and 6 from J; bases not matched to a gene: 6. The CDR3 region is CASSLGGIQTQYF. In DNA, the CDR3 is TGTGCCAGCAGCCTCGGGGGGATTCAGACCCAGTACTTC.

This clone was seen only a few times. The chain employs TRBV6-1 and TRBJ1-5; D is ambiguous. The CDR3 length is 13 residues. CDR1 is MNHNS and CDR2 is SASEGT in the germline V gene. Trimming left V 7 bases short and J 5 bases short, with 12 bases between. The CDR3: CASMWVGDQPQHF. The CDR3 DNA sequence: TGTGCCAGCATGTGGGTGGGCGATCAGCCCCAGCATTTT.

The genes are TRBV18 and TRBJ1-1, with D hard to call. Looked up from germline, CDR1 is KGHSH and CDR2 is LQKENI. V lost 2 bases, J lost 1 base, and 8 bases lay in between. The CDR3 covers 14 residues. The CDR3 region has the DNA TGTGCCAGCTCACCATCGAGGGCGAACACTGAAGCTTTCTTT. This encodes CASSPSRANTEAFF.

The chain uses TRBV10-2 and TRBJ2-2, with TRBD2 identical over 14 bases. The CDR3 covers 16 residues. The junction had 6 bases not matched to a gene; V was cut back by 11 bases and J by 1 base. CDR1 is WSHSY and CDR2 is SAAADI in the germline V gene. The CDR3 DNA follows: TGCGCCGCCGGACTAGCGGGAGGCCTGAACACCGGGGAGCTGTTTTTT. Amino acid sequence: CAAGLAGGLNTGELFF.

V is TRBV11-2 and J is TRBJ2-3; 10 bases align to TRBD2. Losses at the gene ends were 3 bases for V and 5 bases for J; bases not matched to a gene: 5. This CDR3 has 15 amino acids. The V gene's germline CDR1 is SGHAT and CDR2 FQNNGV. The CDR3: CASSFSGTSEDTQYF. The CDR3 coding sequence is TGTGCCAGCAGCTTTTCAGGGACTAGCGAAGATACGCAGTATTTT.

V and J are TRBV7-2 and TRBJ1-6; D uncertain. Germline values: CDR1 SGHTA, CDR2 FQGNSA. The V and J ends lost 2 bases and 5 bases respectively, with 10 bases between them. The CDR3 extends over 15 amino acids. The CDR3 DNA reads TGTGCCAGCAGCTTAAGCAGGCTTCATAATTCACCCCTCCACTTT. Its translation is CASSLSRLHNSPLHF.

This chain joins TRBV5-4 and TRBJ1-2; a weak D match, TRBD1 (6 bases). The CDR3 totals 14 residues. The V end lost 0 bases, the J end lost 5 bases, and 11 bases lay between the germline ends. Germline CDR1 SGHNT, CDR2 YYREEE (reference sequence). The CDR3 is CASSLGQDPYGYTF. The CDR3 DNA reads TGTGCCAGCAGCTTGGGACAGGACCCTTATGGCTACACCTTC.

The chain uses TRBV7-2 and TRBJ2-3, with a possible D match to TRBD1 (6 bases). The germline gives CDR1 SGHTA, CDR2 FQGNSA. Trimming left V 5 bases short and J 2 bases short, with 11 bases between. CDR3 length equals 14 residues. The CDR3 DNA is TGTGCCAGCAGCCCCGACAGGTACACAGATACGCAGTATTTT. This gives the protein CASSPDRYTDTQYF.

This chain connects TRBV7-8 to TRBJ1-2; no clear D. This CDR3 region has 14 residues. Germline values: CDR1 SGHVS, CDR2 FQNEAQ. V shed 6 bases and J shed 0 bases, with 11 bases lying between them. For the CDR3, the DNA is TGTGCCAGCAGTGGAGGACTTTCTAACTATGGCTACACCTTC. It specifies CASSGGLSNYGYTF.

For the CDR3, the DNA is TGTGCCAGTAGTTCCCGGACTTTCAACACAGATACGCAGTATTTT. Protein product: CASSSRTFNTDTQYF. V usage is TRBV19 and J usage is TRBJ2-3, with D possibly TRBD2 on 5 matching bases. The ends were cut back, 5 bases at V and 2 bases at J, with 14 bases in the middle. Germline V lookup: CDR1 LNHDA, CDR2 SQIVND (reference sequence). There are 15 residues in the CDR3.

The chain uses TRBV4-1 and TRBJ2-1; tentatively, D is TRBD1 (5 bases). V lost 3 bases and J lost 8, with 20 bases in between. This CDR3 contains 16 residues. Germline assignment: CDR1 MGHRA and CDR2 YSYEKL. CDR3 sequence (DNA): TGCGCCAGCAGCCATCCGGGCAGGGTCTCTTGGTATGAGCAGTTCTTC. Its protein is CASSHPGRVSWYEQFF.

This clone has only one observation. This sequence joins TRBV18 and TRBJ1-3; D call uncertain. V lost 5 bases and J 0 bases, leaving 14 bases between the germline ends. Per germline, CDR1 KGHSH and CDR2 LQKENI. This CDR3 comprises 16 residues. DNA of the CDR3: TGTGCCAGCTCATCCTTGACGGAGAGCTCTGGAAACACCATATATTTT. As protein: CASSSLTESSGNTIYF. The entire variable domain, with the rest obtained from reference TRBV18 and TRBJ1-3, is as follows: NAGVMQNPRHLVRRRGQEARLRCSPMKGHSHVYWYRQLPEEGLKFMVYLQKENIIDESGMPKERFSAEFPKEGPSILRIQQVVRGDSAAYFCASSSLTESSGNTIYFGEGSWLTVV.

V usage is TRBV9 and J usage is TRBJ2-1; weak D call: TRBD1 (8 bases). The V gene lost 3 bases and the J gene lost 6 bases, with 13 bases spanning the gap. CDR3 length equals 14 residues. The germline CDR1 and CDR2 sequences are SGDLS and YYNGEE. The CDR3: CASSAYRGGNEQFF. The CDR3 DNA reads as TGTGCCAGCAGCGCATACAGGGGGGGCAATGAGCAGTTCTTC. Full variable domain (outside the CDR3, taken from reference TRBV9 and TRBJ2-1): DSGVTQTPKHLITATGQRVTLRCSPRSGDLSVYWYQQSLDQGLQFLIQYYNGEERAKGNILERFSAQQFPDLHSELNLSSLELGDSALYFCASSAYRGGNEQFFGPGTRLTVL.

The CDR3 DNA follows: TGTGCCTGGAGTCAGAGCGGGAGTAACTACTACAATGAGCAGTTCTTC. Encoded protein: CAWSQSGSNYYNEQFF. V is TRBV30 and J is TRBJ2-1; the match to TRBD2 covers 8 bases. With 2 bases clipped from V and 3 bases from J, the junction kept 9 bases outside the gene matches. CDR1 is GTSNPN, CDR2 SVGIG, per germline (reference sequence). The CDR3 extends over 16 amino acids.

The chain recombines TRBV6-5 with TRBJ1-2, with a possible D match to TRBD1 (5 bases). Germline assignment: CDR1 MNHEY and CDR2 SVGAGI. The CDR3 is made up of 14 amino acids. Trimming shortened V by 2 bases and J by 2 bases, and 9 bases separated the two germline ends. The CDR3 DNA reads TGTGCCAGCAGTTACGGAGGGACCAACTATGGCTACACCTTC. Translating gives CASSYGGTNYGYTF.

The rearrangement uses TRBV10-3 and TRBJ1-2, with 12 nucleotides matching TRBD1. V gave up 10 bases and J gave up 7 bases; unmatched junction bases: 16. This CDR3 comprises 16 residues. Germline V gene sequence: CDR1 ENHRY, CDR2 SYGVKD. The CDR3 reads CATRPGTGGAFGGYTF. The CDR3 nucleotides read TGTGCCACCCGACCCGGGACAGGGGGCGCTTTTGGTGGCTACACCTTC.

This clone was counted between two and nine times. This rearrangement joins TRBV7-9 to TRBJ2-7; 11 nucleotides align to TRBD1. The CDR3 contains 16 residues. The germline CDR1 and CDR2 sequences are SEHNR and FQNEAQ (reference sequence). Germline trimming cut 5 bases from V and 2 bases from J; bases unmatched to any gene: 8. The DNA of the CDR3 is TGTGCCAGCAGCAAAGAGGGACAGGGGGGCACCTACGAGCAGTACTTC. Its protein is CASSKEGQGGTYEQYF.

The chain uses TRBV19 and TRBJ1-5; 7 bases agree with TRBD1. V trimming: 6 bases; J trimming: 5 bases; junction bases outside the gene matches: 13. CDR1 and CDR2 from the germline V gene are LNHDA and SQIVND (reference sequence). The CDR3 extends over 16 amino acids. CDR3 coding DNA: TGTGCCAGTAGACTGCAGGGGGGAAGGAGTCATCAGCCCCAGCATTTT. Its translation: CASRLQGGRSHQPQHF.

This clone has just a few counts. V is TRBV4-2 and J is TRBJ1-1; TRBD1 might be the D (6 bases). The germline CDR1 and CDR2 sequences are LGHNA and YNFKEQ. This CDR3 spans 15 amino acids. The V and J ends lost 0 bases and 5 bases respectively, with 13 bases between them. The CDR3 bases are TGTGCCAGCAGCCAAGAGGTCAGGGGCCGGACTGAAGCTTTCTTT. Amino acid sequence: CASSQEVRGRTEAFF.

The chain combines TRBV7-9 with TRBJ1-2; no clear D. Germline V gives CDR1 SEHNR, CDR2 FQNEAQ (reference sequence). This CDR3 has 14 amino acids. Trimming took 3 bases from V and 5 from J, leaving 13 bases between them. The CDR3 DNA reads TGTGCCAGCAGCTTCACTCCGCCACAGTATGGCTACACCTTC. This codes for CASSFTPPQYGYTF.

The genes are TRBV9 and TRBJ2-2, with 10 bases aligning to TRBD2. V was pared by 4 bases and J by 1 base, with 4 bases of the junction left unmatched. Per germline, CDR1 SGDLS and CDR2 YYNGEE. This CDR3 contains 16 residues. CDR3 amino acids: CASSSRLAGNTGELFF. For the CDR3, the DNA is TGTGCCAGCAGCTCCCGACTAGCGGGGAACACCGGGGAGCTGTTTTTT. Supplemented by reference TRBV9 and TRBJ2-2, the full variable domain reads DSGVTQTPKHLITATGQRVTLRCSPRSGDLSVYWYQQSLDQGLQFLIQYYNGEERAKGNILERFSAQQFPDLHSELNLSSLELGDSALYFCASSSRLAGNTGELFFGEGSRLTVL.

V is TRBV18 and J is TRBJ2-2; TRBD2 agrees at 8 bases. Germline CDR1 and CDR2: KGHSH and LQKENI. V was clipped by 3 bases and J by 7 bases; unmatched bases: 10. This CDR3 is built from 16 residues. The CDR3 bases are TGTGCCAGCTCACCGCCGGGACTAGTCGAAGTCGGGGAGCTGTTTTTT. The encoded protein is CASSPPGLVEVGELFF.

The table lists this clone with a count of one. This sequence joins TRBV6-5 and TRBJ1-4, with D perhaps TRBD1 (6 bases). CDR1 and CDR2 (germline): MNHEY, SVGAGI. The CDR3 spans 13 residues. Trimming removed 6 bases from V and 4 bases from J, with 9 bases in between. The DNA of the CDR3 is TGTGCCAGCAGGGGGGCCGGTAATGAAAAACTGTTTTTT. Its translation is CASRGAGNEKLFF.

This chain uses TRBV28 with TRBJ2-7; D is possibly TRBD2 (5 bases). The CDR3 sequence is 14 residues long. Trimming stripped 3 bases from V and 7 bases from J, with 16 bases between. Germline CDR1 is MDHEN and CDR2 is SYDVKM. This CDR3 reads CASSLEPLRREQYF. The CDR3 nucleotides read TGTGCCAGCAGTTTGGAACCCCTGAGGAGGGAGCAGTACTTC.

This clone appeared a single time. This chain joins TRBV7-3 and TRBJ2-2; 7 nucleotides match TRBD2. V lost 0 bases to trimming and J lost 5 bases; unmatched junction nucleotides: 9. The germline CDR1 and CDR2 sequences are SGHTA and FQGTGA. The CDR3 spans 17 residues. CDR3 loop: CASSLTRETSYTGELFF. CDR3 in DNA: TGTGCCAGCAGCTTAACCCGAGAGACTAGCTATACCGGGGAGCTGTTTTTT.